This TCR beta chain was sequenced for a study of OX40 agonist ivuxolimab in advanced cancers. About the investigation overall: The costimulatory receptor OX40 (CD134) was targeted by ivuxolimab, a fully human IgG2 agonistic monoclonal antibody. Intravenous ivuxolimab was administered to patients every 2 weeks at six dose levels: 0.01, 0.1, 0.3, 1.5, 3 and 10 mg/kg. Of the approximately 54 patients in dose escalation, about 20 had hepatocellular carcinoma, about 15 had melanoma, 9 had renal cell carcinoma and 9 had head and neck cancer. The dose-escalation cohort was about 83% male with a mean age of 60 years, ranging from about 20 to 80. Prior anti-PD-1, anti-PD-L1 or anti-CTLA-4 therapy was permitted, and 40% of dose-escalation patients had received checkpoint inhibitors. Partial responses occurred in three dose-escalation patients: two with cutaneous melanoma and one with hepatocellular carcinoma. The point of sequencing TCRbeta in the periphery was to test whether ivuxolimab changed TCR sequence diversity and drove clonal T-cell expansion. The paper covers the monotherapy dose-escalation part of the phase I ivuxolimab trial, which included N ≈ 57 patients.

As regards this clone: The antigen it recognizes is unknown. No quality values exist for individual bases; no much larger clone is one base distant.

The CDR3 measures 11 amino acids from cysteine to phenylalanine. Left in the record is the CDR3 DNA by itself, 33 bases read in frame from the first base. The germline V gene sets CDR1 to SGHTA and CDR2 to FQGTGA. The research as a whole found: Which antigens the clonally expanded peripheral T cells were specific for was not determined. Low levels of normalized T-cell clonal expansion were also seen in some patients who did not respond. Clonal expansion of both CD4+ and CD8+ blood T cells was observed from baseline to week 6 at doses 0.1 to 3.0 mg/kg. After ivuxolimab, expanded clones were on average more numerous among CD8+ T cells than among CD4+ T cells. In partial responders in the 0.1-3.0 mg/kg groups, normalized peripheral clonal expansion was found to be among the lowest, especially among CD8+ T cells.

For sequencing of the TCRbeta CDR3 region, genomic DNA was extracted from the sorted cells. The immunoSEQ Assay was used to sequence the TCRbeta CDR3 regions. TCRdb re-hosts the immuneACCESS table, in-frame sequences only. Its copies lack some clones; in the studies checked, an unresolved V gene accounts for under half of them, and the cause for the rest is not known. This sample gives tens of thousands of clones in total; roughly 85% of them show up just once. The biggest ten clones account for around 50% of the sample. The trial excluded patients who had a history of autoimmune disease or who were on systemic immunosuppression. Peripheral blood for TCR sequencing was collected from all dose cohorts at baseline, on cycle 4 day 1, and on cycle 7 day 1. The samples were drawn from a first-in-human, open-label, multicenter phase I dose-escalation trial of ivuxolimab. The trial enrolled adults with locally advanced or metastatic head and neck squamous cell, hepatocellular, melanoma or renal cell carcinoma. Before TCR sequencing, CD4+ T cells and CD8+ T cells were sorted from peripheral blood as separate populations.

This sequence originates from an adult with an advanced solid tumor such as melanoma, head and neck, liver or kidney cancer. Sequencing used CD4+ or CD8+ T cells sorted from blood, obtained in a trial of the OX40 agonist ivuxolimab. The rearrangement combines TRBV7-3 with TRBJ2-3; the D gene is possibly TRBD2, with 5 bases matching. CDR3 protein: CASGAADTQYF. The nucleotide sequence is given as TGTGCGAGCGGAGCGGCAGATACGCAGTATTTT.